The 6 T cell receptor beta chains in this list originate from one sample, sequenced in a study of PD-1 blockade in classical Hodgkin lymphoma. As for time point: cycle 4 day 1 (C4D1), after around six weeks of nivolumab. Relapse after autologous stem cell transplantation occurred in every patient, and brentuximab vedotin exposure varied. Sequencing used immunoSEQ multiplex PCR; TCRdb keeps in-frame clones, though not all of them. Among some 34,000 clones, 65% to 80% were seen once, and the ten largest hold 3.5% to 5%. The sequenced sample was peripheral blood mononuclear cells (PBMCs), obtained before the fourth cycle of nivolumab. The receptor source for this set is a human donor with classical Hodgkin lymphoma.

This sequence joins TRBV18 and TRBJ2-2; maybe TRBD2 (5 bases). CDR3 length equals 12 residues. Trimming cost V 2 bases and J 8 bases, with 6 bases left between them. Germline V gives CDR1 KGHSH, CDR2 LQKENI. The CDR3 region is CASSPGSGELFF. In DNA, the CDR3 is TGTGCCAGCTCACCAGGGAGTGGGGAGCTGTTTTTT.

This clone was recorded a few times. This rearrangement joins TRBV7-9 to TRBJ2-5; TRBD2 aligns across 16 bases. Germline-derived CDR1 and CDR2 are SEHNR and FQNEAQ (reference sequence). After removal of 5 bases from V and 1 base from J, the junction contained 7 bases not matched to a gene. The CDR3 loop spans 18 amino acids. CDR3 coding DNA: TGTGCCAGCAGCCCCGGGACTAGCGGGGGGGGGCCCCAAGAGACCCAGTACTTC. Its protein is CASSPGTSGGGPQETQYF.

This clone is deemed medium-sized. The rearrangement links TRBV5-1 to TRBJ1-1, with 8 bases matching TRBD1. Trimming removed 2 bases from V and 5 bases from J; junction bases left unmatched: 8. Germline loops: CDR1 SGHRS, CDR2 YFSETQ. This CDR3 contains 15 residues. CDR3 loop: CASSFTLTGVTEAFF. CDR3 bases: TGCGCCAGCAGCTTTACACTGACAGGGGTGACTGAAGCTTTCTTT.

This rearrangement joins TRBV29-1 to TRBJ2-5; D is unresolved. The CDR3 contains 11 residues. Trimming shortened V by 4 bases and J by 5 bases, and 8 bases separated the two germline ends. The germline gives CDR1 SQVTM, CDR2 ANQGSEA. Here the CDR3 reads CSVGGPETQYF. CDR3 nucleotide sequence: TGCAGCGTTGGGGGTCCGGAGACCCAGTACTTC.

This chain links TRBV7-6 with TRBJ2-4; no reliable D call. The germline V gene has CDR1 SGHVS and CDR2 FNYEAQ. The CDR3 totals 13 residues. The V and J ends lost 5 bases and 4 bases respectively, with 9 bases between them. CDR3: CASSLAPKNIQYF. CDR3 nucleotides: TGTGCCAGCAGCCTCGCGCCGAAAAACATTCAGTACTTC.

CDR3 DNA sequence: TGTGCCAGCAGGCGAACAGGGGACAGGGGTTACGAGCAGTACTTC. Translated: CASRRTGDRGYEQYF. The V call is TRBV6-6, the J call TRBJ2-7; 10 nucleotides match TRBD1. This CDR3 has 15 amino acids. CDR1 and CDR2 (germline): MNHNY, SVGAGI (reference sequence). J lost 4 bases, V lost 6 bases, and 9 bases had no gene match.